This is a list of T cell receptor beta chains from one sample in a study of PD-1 blockade in classical Hodgkin lymphoma. Libraries were prepared by immunoSEQ multiplex PCR; TCRdb keeps only in-frame clonotypes and omits some of them. This sample has tens of thousands of clones; around nine tenths occur once, and the top ten carry approximately 3%. The input for sequencing was peripheral blood mononuclear cells (PBMCs), taken before the fourth cycle of nivolumab. The receptors derive from a human donor with classical Hodgkin lymphoma. The CDR3 runs from the conserved cysteine through the conserved F or W. Fields, in order: D gene, J gene, V gene, CDR3 protein, CDR3 DNA. A D gene is named only where the DNA matches it firmly.

>TRBD1|TRBJ1-2|TRBV7-2
CASSFIPGQGFGYTF
TGTGCCAGCAGCTTCATCCCGGGACAGGGCTTTGGCTACACCTTC
>TRBD2|TRBJ2-1|TRBV7-3
CASSLYSGTREYNEQFF
TGTGCCAGCAGCTTATATAGTGGGACTAGAGAATACAATGAGCAGTTCTTC
>-|TRBJ1-2|TRBV30
CARRGSRGYTF
TGTGCCAGGCGGGGGTCTAGAGGCTACACCTTC
>-|TRBJ2-4|TRBV28
CASRRTGLAAFKNIQYF
TGTGCCAGCAGAAGAACCGGCTTAGCGGCGTTCAAAAACATTCAGTACTTC
>TRBD2|TRBJ2-7|TRBV19
CASSIGMAGVDRDEQYF
TGTGCCAGTAGTATAGGTATGGCGGGGGTGGATCGGGACGAGCAGTACTTC
>-|TRBJ2-5|TRBV19
CASSSQGWETQYF
TGTGCCAGTAGTAGTCAGGGATGGGAGACCCAGTACTTC
>TRBD1|TRBJ1-6|TRBV25-1
CASSEDQGASSPLHF
TGTGCCAGCAGTGAGGATCAGGGGGCGAGTTCACCCCTCCACTTT
>TRBD1|TRBJ1-1|TRBV19
CASSPGTENTEAFF
TGTGCCAGTAGTCCAGGGACAGAGAACACTGAAGCTTTCTTT
>-|TRBJ2-7|TRBV14
CASSQVEGRPSYEQYF
TGTGCCAGCAGCCAAGTGGAGGGGCGACCCTCCTACGAGCAGTACTTC
>-|TRBJ2-4|TRBV25-1
CASSESGEVNIQYF
TGTGCCAGCAGTGAATCCGGGGAGGTAAACATTCAGTACTTC
>TRBD2|TRBJ2-3|TRBV30
CAWTPTGPSGGLDTQYF
TGTGCCTGGACCCCTACCGGGCCTAGCGGGGGCCTCGATACGCAGTATTTT
>-|TRBJ1-1|TRBV28
CASSQVVGLGREAFF
TGTGCCAGCAGTCAAGTGGTGGGATTGGGCAGGGAAGCTTTCTTT
>-|TRBJ2-1|TRBV5-1
CASSLRVTRNEQFF
TGCGCCAGCAGCTTGAGGGTGACTAGGAATGAGCAGTTCTTC
>-|TRBJ2-3|TRBV7-9
CASSLAGWGDTQYF
TGTGCCAGCAGCTTGGCGGGGTGGGGAGATACGCAGTATTTT